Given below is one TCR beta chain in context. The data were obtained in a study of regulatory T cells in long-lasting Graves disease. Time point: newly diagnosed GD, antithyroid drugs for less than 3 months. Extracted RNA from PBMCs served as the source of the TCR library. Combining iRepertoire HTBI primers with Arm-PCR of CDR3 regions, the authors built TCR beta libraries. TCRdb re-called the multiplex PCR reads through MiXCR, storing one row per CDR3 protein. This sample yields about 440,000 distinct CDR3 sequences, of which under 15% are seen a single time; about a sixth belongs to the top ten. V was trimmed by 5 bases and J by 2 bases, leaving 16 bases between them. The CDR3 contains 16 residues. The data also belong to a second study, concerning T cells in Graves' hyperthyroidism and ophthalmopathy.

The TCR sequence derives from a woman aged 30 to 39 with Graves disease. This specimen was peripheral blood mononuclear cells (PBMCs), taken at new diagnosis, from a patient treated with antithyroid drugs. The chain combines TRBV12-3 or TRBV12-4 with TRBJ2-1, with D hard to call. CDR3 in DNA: TGTGCCAGCAGTGCATTTAAGGGAACGGCCTACAATGAGCAGTTCTTC. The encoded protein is CASSAFKGTAYNEQFF.